In its sample, the clone carrying this T cell receptor (beta chain) was seen a few times. Method: immunoSEQ multiplex PCR; TCRdb's copy keeps in-frame clones and lacks some. The table has nearly 750,000 clones, roughly 72% seen once. This CDR3 spans 13 amino acids. V lost 3 bases and J lost 8; bases outside the gene matches: 5. CDR1 is KGHSH, CDR2 LQKENI, per germline. The data were taken from a study of shared clonotypes between healthy human individuals. V and J are TRBV18 and TRBJ1-2, with 8 bases matching TRBD1. The receptor's source is a woman in her twenties or thirties in good health. Sequencing was carried out using memory CD4+ T cells sorted from blood. The subset here: CD45RA-negative fraction. The CDR3 nucleotides read TGTGCCAGCTCACCGGACAGGGCGGAAGGCTACACCTTC. It specifies CASSPDRAEGYTF.